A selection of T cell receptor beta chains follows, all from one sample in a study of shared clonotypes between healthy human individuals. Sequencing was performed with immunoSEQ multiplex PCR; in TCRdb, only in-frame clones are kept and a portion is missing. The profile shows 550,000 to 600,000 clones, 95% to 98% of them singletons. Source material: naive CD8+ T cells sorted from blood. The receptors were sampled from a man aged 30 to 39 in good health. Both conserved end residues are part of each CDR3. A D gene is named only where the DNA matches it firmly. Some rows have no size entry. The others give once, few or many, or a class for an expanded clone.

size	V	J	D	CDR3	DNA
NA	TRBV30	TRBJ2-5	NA	CAWSVEGETQYF	TGTGCCTGGAGTGTAGAGGGAGAGACCCAGTACTTC
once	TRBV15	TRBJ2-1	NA	CATSRSGPVNEQFF	TGTGCCACCAGCAGATCGGGACCGGTGAATGAGCAGTTCTTC
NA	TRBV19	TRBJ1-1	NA	CASRRGIGEAFF	TGTGCCAGTAGGAGGGGAATTGGTGAAGCTTTCTTT
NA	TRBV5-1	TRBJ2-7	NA	CASRRDDSYEQYF	TGCGCCAGCAGACGGGACGACTCCTACGAGCAGTACTTC
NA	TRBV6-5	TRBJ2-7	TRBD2	CASSLSGGGLGEQYF	TGTGCCAGCAGTTTATCGGGAGGCGGATTGGGGGAGCAGTACTTC
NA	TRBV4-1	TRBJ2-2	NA	CASSQDPRTAKAGTGELFF	TGCGCCAGCAGCCAAGATCCCCGGACAGCCAAAGCGGGCACCGGGGAGCTGTTTTTT
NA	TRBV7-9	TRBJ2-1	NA	CAGAGQVVDEQFF	TGTGCAGGAGCGGGACAAGTAGTGGATGAGCAGTTCTTC
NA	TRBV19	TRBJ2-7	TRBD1	CASSPETGISYEQYF	TGTGCCAGTAGTCCGGAGACAGGGATCTCCTACGAGCAGTACTTC
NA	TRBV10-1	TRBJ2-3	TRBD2	CASSEASGMDTQYF	TGCGCCAGCAGTGAGGCTAGCGGGATGGATACGCAGTATTTT
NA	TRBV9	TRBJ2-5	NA	CASSVAGQLETQYF	TGTGCCAGCAGCGTGGCGGGACAGCTAGAGACCCAGTACTTC
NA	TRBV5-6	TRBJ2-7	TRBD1	CASSTTGYSYEQYF	TGTGCCAGCAGCACGACAGGGTACTCCTACGAGCAGTACTTC
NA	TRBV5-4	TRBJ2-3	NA	CASSLWESSTDTQYF	TGTGCCAGCAGCTTGTGGGAGTCTAGCACAGATACGCAGTATTTT
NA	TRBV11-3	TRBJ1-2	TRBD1	CASSLEWDRACYTF	TGTGCCAGCAGCTTAGAATGGGACAGGGCTTGCTACACCTTC
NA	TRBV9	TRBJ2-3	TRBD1	CASSTTGTGDTQYF	TGTGCCAGCAGCACGACAGGGACCGGGGATACGCAGTATTTT
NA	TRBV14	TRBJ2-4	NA	CASSQDPPSLAKNIQYF	TGTGCCAGCAGCCAAGATCCACCGAGTCTTGCCAAAAACATTCAGTACTTC
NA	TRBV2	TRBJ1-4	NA	CASRGVATNEKLFF	TGTGCCAGCAGGGGAGTTGCGACTAATGAAAAACTGTTTTTT
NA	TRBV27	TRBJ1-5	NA	CASSLSSSQPQHF	TGTGCCAGCAGTTTATCGTCTTCCCAGCCCCAGCATTTT
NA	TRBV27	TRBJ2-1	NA	CASSLEFSYNEQFF	TGTGCCAGCAGTTTAGAGTTCTCCTACAATGAGCAGTTCTTC
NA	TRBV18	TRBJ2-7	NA	CASSPPRELHEQYF	TGTGCCAGCTCACCACCCCGGGAGCTCCACGAGCAGTACTTC
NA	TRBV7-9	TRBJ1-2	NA	CASSKEGDNYGYTF	TGTGCCAGCAGCAAAGAGGGGGATAACTATGGCTACACCTTC
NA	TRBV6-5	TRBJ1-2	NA	CASSYSGDEKNYGYTF	TGTGCCAGCAGTTACTCGGGGGATGAGAAGAACTATGGCTACACCTTC
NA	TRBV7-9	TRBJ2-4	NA	CASSVRDGPNIQYF	TGTGCCAGCAGCGTCAGGGATGGGCCAAACATTCAGTACTTC
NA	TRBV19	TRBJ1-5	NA	CATPWEGQPQHF	TGTGCCACCCCTTGGGAGGGCCAGCCCCAGCATTTT
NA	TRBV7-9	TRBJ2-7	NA	CASSLKAREQYF	TGTGCCAGCAGCTTAAAAGCTCGGGAGCAGTACTTC
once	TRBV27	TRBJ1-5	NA	CASSSSPTGIQPQHF	TGTGCCAGCAGTTCCTCCCCCACAGGGATACAGCCCCAGCATTTT
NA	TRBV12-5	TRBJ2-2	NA	CASGLGPLGGELFF	TGTGCTAGTGGTTTGGGGCCGTTGGGCGGGGAGCTGTTTTTT
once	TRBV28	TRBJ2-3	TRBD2	CASSLLAGELPDTQYF	TGTGCCAGCAGCCTTCTAGCGGGAGAGCTTCCAGATACGCAGTATTTT